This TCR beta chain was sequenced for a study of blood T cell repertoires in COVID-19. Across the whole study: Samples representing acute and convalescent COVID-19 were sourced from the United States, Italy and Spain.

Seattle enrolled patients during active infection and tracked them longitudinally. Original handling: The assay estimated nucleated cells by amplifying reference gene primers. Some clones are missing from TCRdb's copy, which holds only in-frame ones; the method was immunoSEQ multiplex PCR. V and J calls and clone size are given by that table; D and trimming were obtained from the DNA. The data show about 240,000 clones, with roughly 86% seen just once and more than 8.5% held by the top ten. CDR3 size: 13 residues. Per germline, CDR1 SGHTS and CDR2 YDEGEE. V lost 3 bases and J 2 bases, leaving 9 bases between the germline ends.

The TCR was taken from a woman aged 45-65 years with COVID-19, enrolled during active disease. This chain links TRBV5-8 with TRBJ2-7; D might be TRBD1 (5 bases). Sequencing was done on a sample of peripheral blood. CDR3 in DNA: TGTGCCAGCAGCTCCGACAGAACCTACGAGCAGTACGTC. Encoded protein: CASSSDRTYEQYV.